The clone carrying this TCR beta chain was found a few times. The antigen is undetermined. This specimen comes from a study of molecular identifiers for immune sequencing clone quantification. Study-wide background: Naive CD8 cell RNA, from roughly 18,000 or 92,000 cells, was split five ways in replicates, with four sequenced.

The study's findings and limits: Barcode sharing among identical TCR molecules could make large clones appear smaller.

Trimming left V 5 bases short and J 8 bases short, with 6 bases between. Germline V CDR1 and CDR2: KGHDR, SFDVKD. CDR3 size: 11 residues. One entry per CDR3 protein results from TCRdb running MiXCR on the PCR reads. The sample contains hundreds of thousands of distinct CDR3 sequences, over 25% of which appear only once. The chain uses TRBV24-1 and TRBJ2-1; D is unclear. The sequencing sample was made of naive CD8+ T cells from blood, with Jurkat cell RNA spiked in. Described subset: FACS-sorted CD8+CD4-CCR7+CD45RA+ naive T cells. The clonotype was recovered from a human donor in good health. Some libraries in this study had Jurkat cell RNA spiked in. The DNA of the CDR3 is TGTGCCACCAGTGGAGGCCATGAGCAGTTCTTC. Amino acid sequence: CATSGGHEQFF.